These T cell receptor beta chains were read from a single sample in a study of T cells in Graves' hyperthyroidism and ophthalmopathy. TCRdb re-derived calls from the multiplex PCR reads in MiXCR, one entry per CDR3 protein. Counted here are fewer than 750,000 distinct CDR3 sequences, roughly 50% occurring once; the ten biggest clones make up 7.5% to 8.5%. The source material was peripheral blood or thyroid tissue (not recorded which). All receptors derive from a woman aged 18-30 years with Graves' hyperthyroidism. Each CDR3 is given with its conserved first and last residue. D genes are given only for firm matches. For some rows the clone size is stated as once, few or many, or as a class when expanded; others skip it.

CDR3 protein: CASSRGQSLHF
CDR3 DNA: TGTGCCAGCAGCCGGGGACAGTCCCTCCACTTT
J gene: TRBJ1-6
D gene: TRBD1
clone size: NA
V gene: TRBV7-6

CDR3 protein: CASSPFQGAGELFF
CDR3 DNA: TGTGCCAGTAGCCCCTTTCAGGGGGCCGGGGAGCTGTTTTTT
J gene: TRBJ2-2
D gene: TRBD1
clone size: many
V gene: TRBV19

CDR3 protein: CASRRDIYSNQPQHF
CDR3 DNA: TGTGCCAGCCGCCGGGACATTTATAGCAATCAGCCCCAGCATTTT
J gene: TRBJ1-5
D gene: NA
clone size: many
V gene: TRBV19

CDR3 protein: CASSLASAGGPIDTQYF
CDR3 DNA: TGTGCCAGCAGCTTAGCGTCGGCGGGAGGGCCGATAGATACGCAGTATTTT
J gene: TRBJ2-3
D gene: TRBD2
clone size: many
V gene: TRBV7-2

CDR3 protein: CSATSGAYSNQPQHF
CDR3 DNA: TGCAGTGCTACCTCAGGGGCTTATAGCAATCAGCCCCAGCATTTT
J gene: TRBJ1-5
D gene: NA
clone size: many
V gene: TRBV20-1

CDR3 protein: CAISESGQEALAGGYNEQFF
CDR3 DNA: TGTGCCATCAGTGAGTCGGGACAGGAGGCACTAGCGGGAGGCTACAATGAGCAGTTCTTC
J gene: TRBJ2-1
D gene: TRBD2
clone size: NA
V gene: TRBV10-3

CDR3 protein: CSAFDSGRGYEQYF
CDR3 DNA: TGCAGTGCTTTTGATAGCGGGAGAGGTTACGAGCAGTACTTC
J gene: TRBJ2-7
D gene: TRBD2
clone size: many
V gene: TRBV20-1

CDR3 protein: CSGTGITGQYF
CDR3 DNA: TGCAGCGGAACAGGGATTACGGGGCAGTACTTC
J gene: TRBJ2-7
D gene: NA
clone size: many
V gene: TRBV29-1

CDR3 protein: CATRAHKNTEAFF
CDR3 DNA: TGTGCCACCAGGGCTCATAAGAACACTGAAGCTTTCTTT
J gene: TRBJ1-1
D gene: NA
clone size: many
V gene: TRBV3-1

CDR3 protein: CASSLVQGWSYEQYF
CDR3 DNA: TGTGCCAGCAGCTTAGTGCAGGGTTGGTCCTACGAGCAGTACTTC
J gene: TRBJ2-7
D gene: NA
clone size: many
V gene: TRBV11-2

CDR3 protein: CASSQYRVMNTKAFF
CDR3 DNA: TGCGCCAGCAGCCAATACAGGGTCATGAACACTAAAGCTTTCTTT
J gene: TRBJ1-1
D gene: NA
clone size: few
V gene: TRBV4-1

CDR3 protein: CASSSYGRGYEQYF
CDR3 DNA: TGTGCCAGTAGTTCTTATGGCAGGGGGTACGAGCAGTACTTC
J gene: TRBJ2-7
D gene: TRBD1
clone size: many
V gene: TRBV19

CDR3 protein: CASSYPPGATNQPQHF
CDR3 DNA: TGTGCCAGCAGCTACCCCCCGGGAGCTACTAATCAGCCCCAGCATTTT
J gene: TRBJ1-5
D gene: NA
clone size: many
V gene: TRBV7-4

CDR3 protein: CASSLQGSEQESDF
CDR3 DNA: TGTGCCAGCAGCTTACAAGGGTCGGAGCAGGAATCGGACTTC
J gene: TRBJ2-7
D gene: NA
clone size: many
V gene: TRBV7-2

CDR3 protein: CAIAGGGRHSNQPQHF
CDR3 DNA: TGTGCCATCGCCGGAGGGGGGAGACATAGCAATCAGCCCCAGCATTTT
J gene: TRBJ1-5
D gene: NA
clone size: NA
V gene: TRBV10-3

CDR3 protein: CSANPGGQGSWSQYF
CDR3 DNA: TGCAGTGCTAACCCGGGAGGACAGGGTTCATGGTCCCAGTACTTC
J gene: TRBJ2-5
D gene: NA
clone size: many
V gene: TRBV20-1

CDR3 protein: CASSLADRSNQPQHF
CDR3 DNA: TGTGCCAGCAGCTTAGCCGACCGGAGCAATCAGCCCCAGCATTTT
J gene: TRBJ1-5
D gene: NA
clone size: many
V gene: TRBV7-9

CDR3 protein: CASSWIDGANEQFF
CDR3 DNA: TGTGCCAGCAGTTGGATCGACGGCGCCAATGAGCAGTTCTTC
J gene: TRBJ2-1
D gene: NA
clone size: NA
V gene: TRBV12-3/TRBV12-4

CDR3 protein: CASSPPYEQYF
CDR3 DNA: TGTGCCAGCAGTCCACCCTACGAGCAGTACTTC
J gene: TRBJ2-7
D gene: NA
clone size: many
V gene: TRBV7-9

CDR3 protein: CASSEYLDRANEQFF
CDR3 DNA: TGTGCCAGCAGTGAATATTTGGACAGGGCCAATGAGCAGTTCTTC
J gene: TRBJ2-1
D gene: TRBD1
clone size: NA
V gene: TRBV25-1

CDR3 protein: CASIWRTTQETQYF
CDR3 DNA: TGTGCCAGCATATGGCGGACTACTCAAGAGACCCAGTACTTC
J gene: TRBJ2-5
D gene: NA
clone size: NA
V gene: TRBV12-3/TRBV12-4

CDR3 protein: CASSFMGSGNTEAFF
CDR3 DNA: TGTGCCAGCAGTTTTATGGGGTCGGGAAACACTGAAGCTTTCTTT
J gene: TRBJ1-1
D gene: NA
clone size: NA
V gene: TRBV11-2

CDR3 protein: CSVEEQGAYEQYF
CDR3 DNA: TGCAGCGTTGAAGAACAGGGGGCATACGAGCAGTACTTC
J gene: TRBJ2-7
D gene: TRBD1
clone size: NA
V gene: TRBV29-1

CDR3 protein: CASSFRTSGRNEQYF
CDR3 DNA: TGTGCCAGCAGCTTCCGGACTAGCGGGAGAAACGAGCAGTACTTC
J gene: TRBJ2-7
D gene: TRBD2
clone size: many
V gene: TRBV7-3

CDR3 protein: CASSIQGEGGELFF
CDR3 DNA: TGTGCCAGCAGCATACAGGGGGAAGGCGGGGAGCTGTTTTTT
J gene: TRBJ2-2
D gene: TRBD1
clone size: once
V gene: TRBV7-9

CDR3 protein: CSQVPRGPYEQYF
CDR3 DNA: TGCAGCCAAGTCCCTAGGGGGCCGTACGAGCAGTACTTC
J gene: TRBJ2-7
D gene: TRBD1
clone size: NA
V gene: TRBV29-1

CDR3 protein: CAISESGQGYQPQHF
CDR3 DNA: TGTGCCATCAGTGAGTCGGGACAGGGGTATCAGCCCCAGCATTTT
J gene: TRBJ1-5
D gene: TRBD1
clone size: many
V gene: TRBV10-3

CDR3 protein: CASSQAREETQHF
CDR3 DNA: TGTGCCAGCAGCCAAGCTAGGGAAGAGACCCAGCATTTT
J gene: TRBJ1-5
D gene: NA
clone size: NA
V gene: TRBV7-2

CDR3 protein: CASSPVDRGANVLTF
CDR3 DNA: TGTGCCAGTAGCCCCGTAGACCGTGGGGCCAACGTCCTGACTTTC
J gene: TRBJ2-6
D gene: NA
clone size: many
V gene: TRBV19

CDR3 protein: CANQWGDTEAFF
CDR3 DNA: TGTGCCAATCAGTGGGGGGACACTGAAGCTTTCTTT
J gene: TRBJ1-1
D gene: NA
clone size: once
V gene: TRBV2

CDR3 protein: CASSPPWTAYEQYF
CDR3 DNA: TGTGCCAGCAGCCCCCCGTGGACCGCGTACGAGCAGTACTTC
J gene: TRBJ2-7
D gene: NA
clone size: NA
V gene: TRBV7-2

CDR3 protein: CSAREVLNPHEQYF
CDR3 DNA: TGCAGTGCTAGAGAAGTTTTAAACCCGCACGAGCAGTACTTC
J gene: TRBJ2-7
D gene: NA
clone size: many
V gene: TRBV20-1